This section outlines one T cell receptor (beta chain) sequence together with its context. Its antigen is still unknown. Indicated treatment: some 20 received Ad26.COV2.S at low or high dose, single or two shots; about 5 received placebo; per-sample allocation not given. The samples date from day 63 after the first vaccine or placebo injection. It was Wuhan-strain SARS-CoV-2 spike that the Ad26 vaccine vector expressed. The method was immunoSEQ multiplex PCR; TCRdb's version includes in-frame clones alone and lacks a portion of them. The sample lists a few hundred thousand clones; around 89% were seen once. The sample belongs to a study of Ad26.COV2.S vaccination and SARS-CoV-2 variants. Study information: Each vaccinee took Ad26.COV2.S intramuscularly, once or twice 56 days apart.

Findings and limits, study-wide: Higher spike-specific TCR breadth was found in vaccine recipients than in placebo recipients.

The TCR comes from a person between 18 and 60 years old who received the Ad26.COV2.S COVID-19 vaccine or a placebo. The material sequenced was peripheral blood, taken in a trial of Ad26.COV2.S vaccine versus placebo.

In DNA, the CDR3 is TGTGCCAGCAAACTAGCGGCCACAGATACGCAGTATTTT. This codes for CASKLAATDTQYF. This sequence joins TRBV6-5 and TRBJ2-3; 8 bases line up with TRBD2. The germline CDR1 and CDR2 sequences are MNHEY and SVGAGI. The V and J ends lost 7 bases and 2 bases, in that order; junction bases with no gene match: 2. The CDR3 runs 13 residues.